This T cell receptor (beta chain) was observed in a study of blood T cell repertoires in COVID-19. Membership in each cohort depended on participant-reported clinical history. Sequencing used immunoSEQ multiplex PCR; TCRdb keeps in-frame clones, though not all of them. The sample lists about 330,000 clones, more than 85% occurring once. This clonotype was obtained from a woman aged 25 to 39 who had recovered from COVID-19. The sequencing sample was made of PBMCs or T cells enriched from blood (not recorded which).

As DNA, the CDR3 is TGCGCCAGCAGCCAAGAAGTGACAGCCGCCTCCTACGAGCAGTACTTC. The encoded protein is CASSQEVTAASYEQYF. V and J are TRBV4-3 and TRBJ2-7; TRBD1 might be the D (5 bases). Germline CDR1 reads LGHNA; CDR2 reads YSLEER. The ends were cut back, 0 bases at V and 0 bases at J, with 12 bases in the middle. The CDR3 consists of 16 residues.